This T cell receptor (beta chain) emerged from a study of blood T cell repertoires in COVID-19. Study as a whole: Italy, Spain and the United States were the sources of the convalescent and acute COVID-19 samples.

This clone was observed once. Cohort placement rested on clinical history that participants reported themselves. Germline CDR1 reads DFQATT; CDR2 reads SNEGSKA (reference sequence). The CDR3 length is 11 residues. With 5 bases removed from V and 13 bases from J, the gap between germline ends came to 15 bases. Data came from immunoSEQ multiplex PCR; TCRdb stores just in-frame clones and leaves some out. The sample lists more than 300,000 clones, roughly 90% occurring once. The sequence was obtained from a woman aged 25-40 years who had been exposed to COVID-19. Sequencing used PBMCs or T cells enriched from blood (not recorded which). V gene TRBV20-1 combines with J gene TRBJ2-1; D is unresolved. This CDR3 reads CSAPLVPNQFF. DNA for the CDR3: TGCAGTGCTCCACTTGTCCCGAATCAGTTCTTC.